The entry that follows covers one TCR beta chain sequence. Its antigen remains unidentified. Base qualities were left out, and no much larger clone turns up one base away. The record originates from a study of tumor-infiltrating T cells and Merkel cell polyomavirus listed by TCRdb under 2017. For context, the study as a whole: In Merkel cell carcinoma patients, the study examined CD8+ T cells specific for the Merkel cell polyomavirus KLL epitope. Patients came in at different disease stages and had a median follow-up of approximately 2.9 years, ranging from about 1.1 to 6.0 years. Patient treatments varied, were not standardized, and included chemotherapy, radiation and immunotherapies. TRB sequencing covered KLL-tetramer-sorted cells from blood or tumor-infiltrating lymphocytes in some 15 samples, plus 12 matched whole-tumor samples. Most whole-tumor samples were 25-micron curls cut from formalin-fixed, paraffin-embedded tissue blocks. In the whole study, one tumor sample was a frozen nodal tumor digest, and another tumor sample was a flash-frozen core biopsy of a metastasis.

Library generation was performed with the immunoSEQ multiplex PCR assay. Adaptive Biotechnologies (Seattle, WA) carried out genomic DNA extraction, TRB sequencing and normalization. In the source study's methods: Clonality was computed as one minus Shannon entropy of productive TRB sequences normalized by log2 of unique productive sequences. KLL-specific clonotypes in tumors were identified by matching TCRbeta CDR3 amino acid sequences to those from the tetramer-sorted sample of each patient. TCRdb limited this immuneACCESS table to in-frame rearrangements with V and J called. A share of clones is missing; checked studies link under half to unresolved V genes, and the rest is unexplained. Clone size and V and J calls were adopted from that table, with D and trimming inferred from the DNA. Present in this sample are about 25,000 clones, about 85% of which were seen just once. About 2.9% of the sample is held by the ten biggest clonotypes.

By immunohistochemistry, the tumors of all patients showed robust positive staining for Merkel cell polyomavirus Large T antigen. Roughly twelve Merkel cell carcinoma patients were included, each with robust KLL-tetramer+ populations (above 0.04% of CD8+ T cells) in blood and/or cultured TIL. All patients were Caucasian, with a median age of approximately 60 years and a range of roughly 50 to 85 years. For patients with unknown primaries who presented with nodal disease, or in cases where primary tissue was insufficient, lymph node tumors were analyzed. V has 6 bases trimmed and J has 4 bases trimmed; junction bases matching no gene number 8. As encoded in the germline V gene (reference sequence), CDR1 is SGHKS while CDR2 is YYEKEE. The cysteine opens and the phenylalanine closes a CDR3 of 15 amino acids. The sequence is cut down to CDR3 DNA, 45 bases in frame from base 1. Summary of the overall study and its limitations: KLL-specific TRB repertoires proved diverse and largely private: among almost 400 unique sequences, only one clonotype was public, and two patients shared that clonotype. Because the study covered only a single viral epitope, T cells targeting other Merkel cell polyomavirus epitopes were not captured. The small sample size of the study (n of about 11 patients) is a limitation. A greater number of unique KLL-specific clonotypes in tumors (roughly 5-108 vs 0-3) was associated with a significant advantage in MCC-specific survival (P = 0.0051). Significantly improved MCC-specific survival was associated with a higher fraction of KLL-specific T cells within tumors (roughly 1.8-18% versus roughly 0-0.14%).

Material: lymph node tissue. The sequence came from a man aged 45 to 65 with Merkel cell carcinoma. The chain is encoded by TRBV5-5 joined to TRBJ2-1, and 9 junction bases match TRBD2. CDR3 protein: CASTEREVEYNEQFF. The bases read TGTGCCAGCACGGAGCGGGAGGTCGAATACAATGAGCAGTTCTTC. The entire variable domain, with the stretches around the CDR3 drawn from the reference TRBV5-5 and TRBJ2-1 proteins, is DAGVTQSPTHLIKTRGQQVTLRCSPISGHKSVSWYQQVLGQGPQFIFQYYEKEERGRGNFPDRFSARQFPNYSSELNVNALLLGDSALYLCASTEREVEYNEQFFGPGTRLTVL.